These 23 T cell receptor beta chains share one sample of origin, sequenced in a study of blood T cell repertoires in COVID-19. Only in-frame clones appear in the TCRdb table, and some are missing; sequencing was by immunoSEQ multiplex PCR. Of some 140,000 clones listed, around 82% were seen once; the top ten hold less than 7%. Source material: PBMCs or T cells enriched from blood (not recorded which). The source is a man aged 40-49 years with acute COVID-19.

The chain joins TRBV19 to TRBJ2-7; 7 bases align to TRBD2. The CDR3 runs to 16 residues. The J segment lost 0 bases and the V segment lost 3 bases, leaving 8 bases of the junction unmatched. The germline CDR1 and CDR2 sequences are LNHDA and SQIVND (reference sequence). The CDR3 nucleotides are TGTGCCAGTAGTATGAGGGCTAGCGGAAACTCCTACGAGCAGTACTTC. Residues: CASSMRASGNSYEQYF.

V and J are TRBV11-2 and TRBJ2-7; TRBD1 matches 10 bases. The germline V gene encodes CDR1 SGHAT and CDR2 FQNNGV. CDR3 length equals 14 residues. V was pared by 5 bases and J by 4 bases, with 5 bases of the junction left unmatched. Here the CDR3 DNA reads TGTGCCAGCAGCGCCCGGGACAGGGGATACGAGCAGTACTTC. This encodes CASSARDRGYEQYF.

V and J are TRBV29-1 and TRBJ1-2; 8 bases are a match to TRBD1. After removal of 1 base from V and 8 bases from J, the junction contained 12 bases not matched to a gene. CDR3 length: 15 amino acids. Germline V CDR1 and CDR2: SQVTM, ANQGSEA. Here the CDR3 DNA reads TGCAGCGTTGAAGGGGGAAGTCAGGGGGCGCCGGGCTACACCTTC. As protein: CSVEGGSQGAPGYTF.

This chain connects TRBV7-2 to TRBJ1-6; 7 bases align to TRBD1. Germline V gene sequence: CDR1 SGHTA, CDR2 FQGNSA. There are 16 residues in the CDR3. Losses at the gene ends were 4 bases for V and 9 bases for J; bases not matched to a gene: 12. The CDR3 region is CASSWPRQGQGSPLHF. CDR3 in DNA: TGTGCCAGCAGCTGGCCCCGACAGGGTCAGGGTTCACCCCTCCACTTT.

The V call is TRBV4-1, the J call TRBJ2-1; 11 bases match TRBD2. After removal of 4 bases from V and 7 bases from J, the junction contained 6 bases not matched to a gene. This CDR3 spans 15 amino acids. Germline V gives CDR1 MGHRA, CDR2 YSYEKL. The DNA for the CDR3 is TGCGCCAGCAGCCTCCGGATAGCGGGGGGGAATGAGCAGTTCTTC. Amino acid sequence: CASSLRIAGGNEQFF.

The rearrangement joins TRBV28 to TRBJ1-5, with D possibly being TRBD1 (6 bases). Germline CDR1 MDHEN, CDR2 SYDVKM. The length of the CDR3 is 15 residues. Trimming shortened V by 6 bases and J by 4 bases, and 16 bases separated the two germline ends. CDR3 nucleotide sequence: TGTGCCAGCAGCCCTCAGCAGGGGTGGAATCAGCCCCAGCATTTT. It encodes CASSPQQGWNQPQHF.

The V call is TRBV6-2 or TRBV6-3, the J call TRBJ2-1; TRBD2 agrees at 12 bases. CDR1 and CDR2 (germline): MNHEY, SVGEGT. The CDR3 spans 16 residues. Trimming took 0 bases from V and 4 from J; bases not matched to a gene: 1. Written as DNA, the CDR3 is TGTGCCAGCAGTTACTCGCTAGCGGGGGGGTACAATGAGCAGTTCTTC. The encoded protein is CASSYSLAGGYNEQFF.

The genes are TRBV24-1 and TRBJ2-3; no definite D call. V dropped 2 bases and J dropped 6 bases, with 8 bases sitting between them. CDR1 KGHDR and CDR2 SFDVKD come from the germline V gene. The CDR3 covers 13 residues. For the CDR3, the DNA is TGTGCCACCAGTGATTCGGGTTGGGATACGCAGTATTTT. Its protein is CATSDSGWDTQYF.

The chain has TRBV7-2 and TRBJ2-1; 12 bases fit TRBD2. Looked up from germline, CDR1 is SGHTA and CDR2 is FQGNSA. The V and J ends lost 5 bases and 9 bases, in that order; junction bases with no gene match: 14. This CDR3 is built from 17 residues. CDR3 DNA sequence: TGTGCCAGCAGCCCTACGCTTCTAGCGGGGGGGTCGGGTGAGCAGTTCTTC. Its protein product is CASSPTLLAGGSGEQFF. Looking up the rest from reference TRBV7-2 and TRBJ2-1 gives the full variable domain: GAGVSQSPSNKVTEKGKDVELRCDPISGHTALYWYRQSLGQGLEFLIYFQGNSAPDKSGLPSDRFSAERTGGSVSTLTIQRTQQEDSAVYLCASSPTLLAGGSGEQFFGPGTRLTVL.

This clone was seen only once. V gene TRBV7-6 combines with J gene TRBJ2-3, with D tentatively TRBD1 (6 bases). The CDR3 is made up of 15 amino acids. V was shortened by 0 bases and J by 4 bases, with 11 bases between the two germline ends. Germline loops: CDR1 SGHVS, CDR2 FNYEAQ. CDR3: CASSLAHRDADTQYF. The CDR3, as DNA: TGTGCCAGCAGCTTAGCGCACAGGGACGCAGATACGCAGTATTTT.

CDR3 in amino acids: CASSKTGAVGGEQYF. In DNA form, the CDR3 reads TGTGCCAGCAGTAAAACCGGGGCCGTGGGGGGGGAGCAGTACTTC. J is TRBJ2-7 and V is TRBV27, with 7 bases that match TRBD2. Germline V gene sequence: CDR1 MNHEY, CDR2 SMNVEV (reference sequence). The CDR3 consists of 15 residues. The J segment lost 7 bases and the V segment lost 5 bases, leaving 14 bases of the junction unmatched.

V gene TRBV2 combines with J gene TRBJ1-5; 7 bases agree with TRBD1. CDR1 is SNHLY, CDR2 FYNNEI, per germline. The CDR3 totals 14 residues. With 4 bases clipped from V and 5 bases from J, the junction kept 5 bases outside the gene matches. CDR3 amino acids: CASSGGGPYQPQHF. The CDR3 DNA sequence: TGTGCCAGCAGTGGAGGGGGCCCTTATCAGCCCCAGCATTTT.

This rearrangement joins TRBV24-1 to TRBJ2-1; 10 bases are a match to TRBD1. The CDR3 is made up of 15 amino acids. CDR1 is KGHDR and CDR2 is SFDVKD in the germline V gene. Trimming took 1 base from V and 8 from J; bases not matched to a gene: 4. CDR3 protein: CATSDFTGTGDEQFF. CDR3 nucleotides: TGTGCCACCAGTGATTTTACCGGGACAGGGGATGAGCAGTTCTTC.

This chain links TRBV7-9 with TRBJ2-7; maybe TRBD1 (6 bases). Deletions cut 1 base from V and 7 bases from J, with 14 bases between. CDR1 and CDR2 from the germline V gene are SEHNR and FQNEAQ (reference sequence). The CDR3 runs to 14 residues. In DNA form, the CDR3 reads TGTGCCAGCAGCTTAGTCAGGGGCCCCAGAGAGCAGTACTTC. Residues: CASSLVRGPREQYF.

A single count supports this clone. The V and J genes are TRBV11-3 and TRBJ2-2, with D maybe TRBD1 (6 bases). V was shortened by 6 bases and J by 4 bases, with 9 bases between the two germline ends. Germline lookup yields CDR1 SGHNT and CDR2 YENEEA. The CDR3 loop spans 13 amino acids. CDR3 DNA: TGTGCCAGCAGATTCAGGGGCACCGGGGAGCTGTTTTTT. Protein product: CASRFRGTGELFF.

Of note for this clone: Other DNA sequences of this sample code for an identical CDR3. CDR3 residues: CATSDLSRGHQETQYF. The CDR3, as DNA: TGTGCCACCAGTGATTTGAGCAGGGGGCATCAAGAGACCCAGTACTTC. The V call is TRBV24-1, the J call TRBJ2-5; TRBD1 aligns across 8 bases. CDR3 length: 16 amino acids. V lost 0 bases to trimming and J lost 2 bases; unmatched junction nucleotides: 4. Germline V CDR1 and CDR2: KGHDR, SFDVKD.

V and J are TRBV5-1 and TRBJ2-3; 9 nucleotides line up with TRBD1. The germline CDR1 and CDR2 sequences are SGHRS and YFSETQ. V lost 2 bases to trimming and J lost 1 base; unmatched junction nucleotides: 5. The CDR3 sequence is 16 residues long. The CDR3 nucleotides read TGCGCCAGCAGCTTACTACAGGGGGCCGGCACAGATACGCAGTATTTT. It codes for CASSLLQGAGTDTQYF.

This clone has only a few counts. The rearrangement links TRBV5-5 to TRBJ1-6, with a possible D match to TRBD1 (6 bases). The CDR3 extends over 18 amino acids. Germline V gives CDR1 SGHKS, CDR2 YYEKEE (reference sequence). V was shortened by 7 bases and J by 6 bases, with 26 bases between the two germline ends. In DNA, the CDR3 is TGTGCCAGCGCAGGGGAGCGTTTCGCGATAGCGAGTAATTCACCCCTCCACTTT. It specifies CASAGERFAIASNSPLHF. The variable domain in full, with the rest retrieved from reference TRBV5-5 and TRBJ1-6, is DAGVTQSPTHLIKTRGQQVTLRCSPISGHKSVSWYQQVLGQGPQFIFQYYEKEERGRGNFPDRFSARQFPNYSSELNVNALLLGDSALYLCASAGERFAIASNSPLHFGNGTRLTVT.

In DNA form, the CDR3 reads TGTGCCAGCAGCTTATTCGAGGAGCCCCAGCATTTT. Protein sequence: CASSLFEEPQHF. The chain couples TRBV7-9 to TRBJ1-5; no definite D call. V was clipped by 2 bases and J by 8 bases, with 7 bases between them. CDR1 is SEHNR and CDR2 is FQNEAQ in the germline V gene (reference sequence). There are 12 residues in the CDR3.

The V call is TRBV28, the J call TRBJ1-5; D not certain. The CDR3 sequence is 21 residues long. The germline CDR1 and CDR2 sequences are MDHEN and SYDVKM. V lost 6 bases, J lost 0 bases, and 30 bases lay in between. The CDR3, as DNA: TGTGCCAGCAGGGCTAGTTACCATTTATGCGTGTTATTGCATAGCAATCAGCCCCAGCATTTT. This translates into CASRASYHLCVLLHSNQPQHF.

The chain is built from TRBV9 and TRBJ1-2; tentatively, D is TRBD1 (6 bases). V shed 3 bases and J shed 4 bases, with 16 bases lying between them. The germline V gene encodes CDR1 SGDLS and CDR2 YYNGEE. This CDR3 has 15 residues. The DNA for the CDR3 is TGTGCCAGCAGCGCCACACAGGGTACGGCCTATGGCTACACCTTC. The encoded protein is CASSATQGTAYGYTF.

V and J are TRBV5-4 and TRBJ2-2, with TRBD1 as a possible D gene (6 bases). Germline CDR1 and CDR2: SGHNT and YYREEE (reference sequence). The V end was cut by 1 base, the J end by 5 bases, with 12 bases between. This CDR3 has 15 amino acids. The CDR3 DNA follows: TGTGCCAGCAGCTTGTATATGCAGGGGACCGGGGAGCTGTTTTTT. Translating gives CASSLYMQGTGELFF.

The chain is built from TRBV11-2 and TRBJ2-7; the match to TRBD1 covers 7 bases. There are 14 residues in the CDR3. The V segment lost 5 bases and the J segment 4 bases; nucleotides outside the gene matches: 8. The V gene's germline CDR1 is SGHAT and CDR2 FQNNGV. The CDR3 DNA reads TGTGCCAGCAGCCCCCAAACAGGGGAGTACGAGCAGTACTTC. This gives the protein CASSPQTGEYEQYF.